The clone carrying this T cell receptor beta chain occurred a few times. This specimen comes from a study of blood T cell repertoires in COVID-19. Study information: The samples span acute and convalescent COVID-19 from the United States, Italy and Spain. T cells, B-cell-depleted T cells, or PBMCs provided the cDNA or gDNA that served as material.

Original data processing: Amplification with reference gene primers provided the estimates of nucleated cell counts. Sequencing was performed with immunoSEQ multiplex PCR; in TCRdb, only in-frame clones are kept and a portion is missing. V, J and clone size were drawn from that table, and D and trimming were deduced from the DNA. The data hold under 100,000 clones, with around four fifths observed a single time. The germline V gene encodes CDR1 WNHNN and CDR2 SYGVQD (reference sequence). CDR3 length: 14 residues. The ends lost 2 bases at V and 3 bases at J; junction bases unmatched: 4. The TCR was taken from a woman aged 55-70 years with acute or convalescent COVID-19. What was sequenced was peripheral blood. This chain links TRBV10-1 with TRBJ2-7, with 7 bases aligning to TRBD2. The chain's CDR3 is CASSEASGDYEQYF. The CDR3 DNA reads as TGCGCCAGCAGTGAGGCTAGCGGAGACTACGAGCAGTACTTC.